The clone carrying this T cell receptor beta chain was seen only a few times. Its antigen is currently unknown. These data are taken from a study of beta chain features in type 1 diabetes. Sequenced material consisted of expressed TCRB transcripts (all of the isolated RNA was reverse transcribed). Assay: immunoSEQ multiplex PCR; the TCRdb copy retains only in-frame clones and omits some. The table lists hundreds of thousands of clones, about 14% of them singletons. General study points: Among patients, naive, central memory and Treg TCRB repertoires appeared more similar than among healthy donors.

CDR1 and CDR2 from the germline V gene are SGHDT and YYEEEE. V was trimmed by 6 bases and J by 2 bases, leaving 12 bases between them. The CDR3 spans 15 residues. A sort by CD45RO/CCR7/CD25/CD127/CD95/CD27 yielded CD4+ naive, central memory, regulatory and stem cell-like memory cells. The receptor was isolated from a man younger than 35 in good health. Sequencing was done on a sample of naive CD4+ T cells from blood. The V gene is TRBV5-6, the J gene TRBJ2-6, with a tentative D call TRBD2 (6 bases). The CDR3 region has the DNA TGTGCCAGCAACTATAGGAGGGCTGGGGCCAACGTCCTGACTTTC. The encoded protein is CASNYRRAGANVLTF.